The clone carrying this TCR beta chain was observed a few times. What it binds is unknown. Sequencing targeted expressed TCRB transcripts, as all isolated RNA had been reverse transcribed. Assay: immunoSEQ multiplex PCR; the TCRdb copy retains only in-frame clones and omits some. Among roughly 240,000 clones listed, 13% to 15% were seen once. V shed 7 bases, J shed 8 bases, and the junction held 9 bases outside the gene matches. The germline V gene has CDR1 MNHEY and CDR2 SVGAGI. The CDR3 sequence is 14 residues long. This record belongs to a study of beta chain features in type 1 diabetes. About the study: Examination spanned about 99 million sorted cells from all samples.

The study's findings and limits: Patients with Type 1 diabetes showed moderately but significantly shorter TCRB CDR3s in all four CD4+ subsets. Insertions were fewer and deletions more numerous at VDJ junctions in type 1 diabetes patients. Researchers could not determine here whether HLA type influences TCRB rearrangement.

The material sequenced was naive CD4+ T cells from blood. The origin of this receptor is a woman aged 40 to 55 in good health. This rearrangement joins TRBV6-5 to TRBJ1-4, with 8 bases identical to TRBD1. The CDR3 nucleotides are TGTGCCAGCAAAATGACAGGGGCAGGGGAAAAACTGTTTTTT. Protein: CASKMTGAGEKLFF.